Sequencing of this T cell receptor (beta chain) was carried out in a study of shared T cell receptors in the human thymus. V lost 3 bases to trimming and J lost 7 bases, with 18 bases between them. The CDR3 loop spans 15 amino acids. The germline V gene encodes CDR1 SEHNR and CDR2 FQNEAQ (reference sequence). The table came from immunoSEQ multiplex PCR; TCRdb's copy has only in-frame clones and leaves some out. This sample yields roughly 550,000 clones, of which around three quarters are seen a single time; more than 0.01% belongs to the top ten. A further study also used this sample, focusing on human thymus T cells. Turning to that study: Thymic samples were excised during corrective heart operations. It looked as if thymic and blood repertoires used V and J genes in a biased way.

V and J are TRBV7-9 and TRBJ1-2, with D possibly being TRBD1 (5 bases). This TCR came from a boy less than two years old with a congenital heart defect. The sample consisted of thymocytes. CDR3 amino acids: CASSLVRALAGGYTF. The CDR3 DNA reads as TGTGCCAGCAGCTTGGTCAGGGCCCTTGCAGGTGGCTACACCTTC.